The rows below give T cell receptor beta chains drawn from one sample of a study of shared clonotypes between healthy human individuals. Sequenced by immunoSEQ multiplex PCR; TCRdb stores in-frame clones only, minus some. Of roughly 400,000 clones listed, approximately 97% are singletons. The source material was memory CD8+ T cells sorted from blood. The receptor set was obtained from a man aged 25 to 45 in good health. The CDR3 runs from the conserved cysteine through the conserved F or W. D genes are given only for firm matches. A row's size may be missing; if present it is once, few, many or a size class.

j_gene	abundance	d_gene	v_gene	CDR3aa	CDR3nt
TRBJ1-4	.	.	TRBV7-9	CASSTHPGATNEKLFF	TGTGCCAGCAGCACTCACCCGGGGGCGACTAATGAAAAACTGTTTTTT
TRBJ2-3	.	TRBD2	TRBV5-1	CASSLFGTSGSSTDTQYF	TGCGCCAGCAGCTTGTTCGGGACTAGCGGTTCTAGCACAGATACGCAGTATTTT
TRBJ2-1	.	.	TRBV5-1	CASRQNNEQFF	TGCGCCAGCAGGCAGAACAATGAGCAGTTCTTC
TRBJ1-1	.	.	TRBV14	CASSQGATTEAFF	TGTGCCAGCAGCCAGGGGGCGACCACTGAAGCTTTCTTT
TRBJ2-3	.	TRBD1	TRBV5-1	CASSRDREGDTQYF	TGCGCCAGCAGCCGGGACAGGGAGGGGGATACGCAGTATTTT
TRBJ2-2	.	TRBD2	TRBV14	CASRFSGTGELFF	TGTGCCAGCAGATTTAGCGGGACCGGGGAGCTGTTTTTT
TRBJ1-3	.	.	TRBV28	CASSLWGRGAPGNTIYF	TGTGCCAGCAGTTTATGGGGAAGGGGGGCTCCTGGAAACACCATATATTTT
TRBJ1-5	once	TRBD1	TRBV5-1	CASSLGQGRNQPQHF	TGCGCCAGCAGCTTGGGACAGGGGCGCAATCAGCCCCAGCATTTT
TRBJ2-5	.	TRBD2	TRBV2	CASNERGGETQYF	TGTGCCAGCAATGAGCGGGGTGGTGAGACCCAGTACTTC
TRBJ2-7	.	TRBD1	TRBV2	CASAGTASSYEQYF	TGTGCCAGCGCCGGGACAGCAAGCTCCTACGAGCAGTACTTC
TRBJ2-7	.	.	TRBV7-2	CASSPKRGVPYEQYF	TGTGCCAGCAGCCCCAAACGCGGGGTACCCTACGAGCAGTACTTC
TRBJ2-1	.	TRBD2	TRBV2	CASGRWIAGAGEQFF	TGTGCCAGCGGCCGATGGATAGCGGGAGCAGGTGAGCAGTTCTTC
TRBJ2-5	.	.	TRBV5-1	CASSLPAQGEETQYF	TGCGCCAGCAGCTTGCCGGCCCAGGGAGAAGAGACCCAGTACTTC
TRBJ2-4	.	.	TRBV10-2	CARVAQLTNKNIQYF	TGCGCCCGGGTGGCGCAGTTGACGAACAAAAACATTCAGTACTTC
TRBJ2-7	few	.	TRBV10-2	CASSESGYEQYF	TGCGCCAGCAGTGAGTCGGGATACGAGCAGTACTTC
TRBJ1-5	once	TRBD1	TRBV30	CAWSLGTGDQPQHF	TGTGCCTGGAGTCTGGGGACAGGGGATCAGCCCCAGCATTTT
TRBJ2-2	.	.	TRBV7-3	CASSLSDGGGELFF	TGTGCCAGCAGCTTAAGCGATGGGGGCGGGGAGCTGTTTTTT
TRBJ2-7	.	.	TRBV7-9	CASSLGHSYEQYF	TGTGCCAGCAGCTTAGGGCACTCCTACGAGCAGTACTTC
TRBJ2-4	.	.	TRBV15	CATSRVWGAKNIQYF	TGTGCCACCAGCAGAGTGTGGGGAGCCAAAAACATTCAGTACTTC
TRBJ2-1	.	.	TRBV13	CASSLEGVGDEQFF	TGTGCCAGCAGCTTAGAAGGGGTCGGGGATGAGCAGTTCTTC
TRBJ1-2	once	.	TRBV6-1	CASSESGTYGYTF	TGTGCCAGCAGTGAATCGGGGACCTATGGCTACACCTTC
TRBJ1-1	.	TRBD1	TRBV5-1	CASSGQGGGQNTEAFF	TGCGCCAGCAGCGGACAGGGCGGGGGCCAGAACACTGAAGCTTTCTTT
TRBJ1-2	.	.	TRBV28	CASGTGLNYGYTF	TGTGCCAGCGGTACAGGGTTGAACTATGGCTACACCTTC
TRBJ2-5	.	TRBD1	TRBV27	CASSSGTGYQETQYF	TGTGCCAGCAGTTCCGGGACAGGGTACCAAGAGACCCAGTACTTC
TRBJ2-7	.	.	TRBV30	CAWSVLGYRQYF	TGTGCCTGGAGTGTACTCGGATATAGGCAGTACTTC
TRBJ1-2	.	.	TRBV20-1	CSAFDYGYTF	TGCAGTGCTTTCGATTATGGCTACACCTTC
TRBJ2-1	.	.	TRBV30	CAWSSGRGLNEQFF	TGTGCCTGGAGTTCGGGTCGGGGGTTGAATGAGCAGTTCTTC
TRBJ2-1	.	TRBD2	TRBV7-6	CASSPGPGREQFF	TGTGCCAGCAGCCCCGGACCCGGGAGGGAGCAGTTCTTC
TRBJ2-3	once	.	TRBV7-2	CASSPTSLTDTQYF	TGTGCCAGCAGCCCGACTAGTTTGACAGATACGCAGTATTTT
TRBJ2-1	.	TRBD2	TRBV30	CAWTLSLAGGPDEQFF	TGTGCCTGGACCCTTTCCCTAGCGGGAGGGCCCGATGAGCAGTTCTTC
TRBJ2-1	.	TRBD2	TRBV5-1	CASSLGLADNEQFF	TGCGCCAGCAGCTTGGGACTAGCCGACAATGAGCAGTTCTTC
TRBJ2-7	.	TRBD1	TRBV28	CASTPRPGTGFYEQYF	TGTGCCAGCACCCCTCGACCCGGGACAGGGTTCTACGAGCAGTACTTC
TRBJ2-2	once	.	TRBV4-2	CASSQATTGPGELFF	TGTGCCAGCAGCCAGGCCACGACGGGACCCGGGGAGCTGTTTTTT
TRBJ2-5	once	.	TRBV28	CASSPQTTGETQYF	TGTGCCAGCAGTCCACAGACTACAGGGGAGACCCAGTACTTC